Sequencing of this T cell receptor (beta chain) was carried out in a study of cytomegalovirus exposure and HLA in healthy donors. The V gene's germline CDR1 is MNHNS and CDR2 SASEGT. The CDR3 runs to 14 residues. Trimming left V 5 bases short and J 3 bases short, with 11 bases between. The PCR employed 60 Vbeta primers together with 13 Jbeta primers. Some clones are missing from TCRdb's copy, which holds only in-frame ones; the method was immunoSEQ multiplex PCR. The sample yields around 150,000 clones, about 72% seen once. This clone has a handful of counts. Other DNA sequences in the same sample also yield this CDR3.

This sequence originates from a man in his sixties in good health and CMV-seronegative. Sequenced: PBMCs. The chain has TRBV6-1 and TRBJ1-5, with D possibly TRBD1 on 6 matching bases. The CDR3 sequence is CASSSGQHNQPQHF. The DNA for the CDR3 is TGTGCCAGCAGTTCAGGACAGCACAATCAGCCCCAGCATTTT.